The rows below give T cell receptor beta chains drawn from one sample of a study of T cells expressing NK-cell markers. TCRdb re-called the 5' RACE reads, yielding one record per CDR3 amino acid sequence without DNA. The table gives about 380,000 distinct CDR3 sequences; the top ten clones make up 4% to 6.5% of it. The sample was blood T cells: a sorted CD56 or NKG2C T cell subset, CD4+ or CD8+ T cells, or bulk PBMC T cells (not recorded which). The receptors here all came from a man aged 18 to 70 in good health. The CDR3 runs from the conserved cysteine through the conserved F or W.

J gene,V gene,CDR3 protein
TRBJ2-5,TRBV10-3,CATRKLQGAREGAQYF
TRBJ1-3,TRBV25-1,CASSVGTTRNTIYF
TRBJ1-1,TRBV19,CASSIFPGQRNTEAFF
TRBJ1-2,TRBV7-3,CASSAAVGNGYTF
TRBJ2-7,TRBV28,CASSEAVSYEQYF
TRBJ2-5,TRBV9,CASSVDRGNQETQYF
TRBJ1-6,TRBV25-1,CASRRSYNSPLHF
TRBJ1-1,TRBV12-3/TRBV12-4,CASSPDLVGEAFF
TRBJ1-2,TRBV7-9,CASSSTGDRGYTF
TRBJ2-5,TRBV6-1,CASSDEGLRETQYF
TRBJ1-5,TRBV6-1,CASRRAYYSNQPQHF
TRBJ1-6,TRBV7-9,CASSASTGENSPLHF
TRBJ1-1,TRBV6-1,CASSATGIVHTEAFF
TRBJ2-7,TRBV12-3/TRBV12-4,CASSLRTGTGSPWEQYF
TRBJ2-1,TRBV5-1,CASSPTVLAGGLNEQFF
TRBJ1-6,TRBV20-1,CSAVTGTGNRRPLHF
TRBJ1-4,TRBV5-1,CASSLTATNEKNCFF
TRBJ2-7,TRBV5-1,CASSSGGTYEQYF
TRBJ2-1,TRBV21-1,CASSKNSGGYNEQFF
TRBJ2-1,TRBV11-2,CASSPRRELQGDEQFF
TRBJ1-6,TRBV11-2,CASSRDQYNSPLHF
TRBJ2-7,TRBV7-2,CASSLRSPTPYEQYF
TRBJ2-3,TRBV9,CASSPRGLAGSGTQYF
TRBJ2-1,TRBV5-4,CASSLVSGATGEQFF
TRBJ2-5,TRBV5-1,CASSLTTSGGQETQYF
TRBJ2-5,TRBV20-1,CSARGTSGGQKQETQYF
TRBJ2-7,TRBV6-1,CASSEAPHLAGGLNEQYF
TRBJ1-5,TRBV12-3/TRBV12-4,CASNKRGGDYNQPQHF
TRBJ2-3,TRBV18,CASSLLSRRGTDTQYF
TRBJ2-2,TRBV3-1,CASSQTSSNTGELFF
TRBJ2-1,TRBV6-1,CASSGQGLANNEQFF
TRBJ2-7,TRBV24-1,CATSERDSTYEQYF
TRBJ2-5,TRBV7-2,CASSLGGLAGRETQYF
TRBJ2-7,TRBV10-3,CAISVETVMYSYEQYF
TRBJ2-6,TRBV28,CASKRTGPISGANVLTF
TRBJ1-4,TRBV25-1,CASSDRHGRGVTNEKLFF
TRBJ1-2,TRBV20-1,CSARSPGTGGGYTF
TRBJ2-5,TRBV6-1,CASSPRRGRGTYQETQYF